The rows below give T cell receptor beta chains drawn from one sample of a study of blood T cells in healthy people across ages. MiXCR, run by TCRdb on the 5' RACE reads, gives a single entry per CDR3 protein. The sample lists 1.5 million to 2 million distinct CDR3 sequences, approximately 28% occurring once. The sample was blood. These receptors all stem from a woman under 40 in good health. Both conserved end residues are part of each CDR3. The D gene is left open where the match is weak. A clone size is listed for some rows: how often the clone was seen (once, few, many), or a class if it is expanded.

d_call,cdr3_length,j_call,v_call,clone_size,cdr3_aa,cdr3_nt
NA,15,TRBJ2-5,TRBV20-1,few,CSARGGASGGETQYF,TGCAGTGCTAGAGGGGGGGCGTCCGGAGGGGAGACCCAGTACTTC
NA,14,TRBJ2-6,TRBV29-1,many,CSVEARTGANVLTF,TGCAGCGTTGAAGCCAGAACTGGGGCCAACGTCCTGACTTTC
TRBD1,15,TRBJ2-5,TRBV20-1,many,CSARGPQGAEETQYF,TGCAGTGCTAGAGGTCCTCAGGGGGCTGAGGAGACCCAGTACTTC
TRBD2,11,TRBJ2-1,TRBV25-1,once,CTSGIAHEQFF,TGTACCAGCGGGATAGCACATGAGCAGTTCTTC
NA,12,TRBJ1-4,TRBV30,few,CAWSALNEKLFF,TGTGCCTGGAGTGCCCTTAATGAAAAACTGTTTTTT
TRBD2,12,TRBJ2-1,TRBV29-1,few,CSVSGRVGEQFF,TGCAGCGTTAGCGGGAGGGTCGGTGAGCAGTTCTTC
NA,13,TRBJ2-7,TRBV11-2,NA,CASSSQGGEAQYF,TGTGCCAGCAGCTCCCAGGGGGGGGAGGCCCAGTACTTC
NA,14,TRBJ1-2,TRBV3-1,NA,CASSQDNTFPGYTF,TGTGCCAGCAGCCAAGACAATACGTTTCCCGGCTACACCTTC
NA,18,TRBJ1-6,TRBV3-1,NA,CASSQVPYASSYNSPLHF,TGTGCCAGCAGCCAAGTTCCCTATGCCAGCTCCTATAATTCACCCCTCCACTTT
NA,19,TRBJ1-5,TRBV7-9,NA,CASSLVAFQGPYSNQPQHF,TGTGCCAGCAGCTTAGTCGCTTTCCAGGGGCCCTATAGCAATCAGCCCCAGCATTTT
NA,15,TRBJ2-5,TRBV18,NA,CASSPQGPPQETQYF,TGTGCCAGCTCACCTCAGGGCCCCCCTCAAGAGACCCAGTACTTC
NA,15,TRBJ1-5,TRBV28,NA,CASTGTSPGDQPQHF,TGTGCCAGCACCGGGACTTCTCCAGGGGATCAGCCCCAGCATTTT
NA,15,TRBJ2-1,TRBV9,many,CASSVAETAQGEQFF,TGTGCCAGCAGCGTAGCTGAAACAGCTCAGGGAGAGCAGTTCTTC
TRBD1,12,TRBJ1-1,TRBV29-1,few,CSAEDRVAEAFF,TGCAGCGCCGAGGACAGGGTCGCTGAAGCTTTCTTT
NA,13,TRBJ2-3,TRBV10-1,NA,CASRESGTDTQYF,TGCGCCAGCAGGGAGTCCGGCACAGATACGCAGTATTTT
TRBD2,15,TRBJ2-3,TRBV20-1,many,CSAYGLAERTDTQYF,TGCAGTGCCTACGGACTAGCGGAGAGGACAGATACGCAGTATTTT
TRBD1,13,TRBJ1-2,TRBV29-1,many,CSVEVPGGYGYTF,TGCAGCGTTGAAGTGCCAGGGGGCTATGGCTACACCTTC
TRBD1,15,TRBJ1-4,TRBV12-3/TRBV12-4,once,CASRSDRDANEKLFF,TGTGCCAGCAGAAGCGACAGGGACGCTAATGAAAAACTGTTTTTT
TRBD1,17,TRBJ1-6,TRBV4-1,few,CASSSGQGSPYNSPLHF,TGCGCCAGCAGCTCGGGACAGGGGAGCCCCTATAATTCACCCCTCCACTTT
NA,14,TRBJ2-2,TRBV4-1,NA,CASSQDRRAGELFF,TGCGCCAGCAGCCAAGATAGGAGGGCCGGGGAGCTGTTTTTT
TRBD1,14,TRBJ1-4,TRBV3-1,many,CASSRQGTNEKLFF,TGTGCCAGCAGCCGACAGGGGACTAATGAAAAACTGTTTTTT
TRBD2,14,TRBJ2-1,TRBV10-3,NA,CAIRPSGGEETQFF,TGTGCCATCAGACCCAGCGGGGGGGAAGAGACCCAGTTCTTC
NA,16,TRBJ2-5,TRBV7-2,few,CASSLPELDSQETQYF,TGTGCCAGCAGCTTACCGGAACTAGATTCTCAAGAGACCCAGTACTTC
NA,14,TRBJ2-3,TRBV20-1,NA,CSAIIFGEADTQYF,TGCAGTGCTATTATATTTGGAGAGGCAGATACGCAGTATTTT
TRBD1,17,TRBJ2-1,TRBV11-2,NA,CASSLGGQGASYNEQFF,TGTGCCAGCAGCTTAGGCGGGCAGGGGGCCTCCTACAATGAGCAGTTCTTC
TRBD1,14,TRBJ1-2,TRBV6-5,NA,CASSYVKDRAGYTF,TGTGCCAGCAGTTACGTTAAGGACAGGGCTGGCTACACCTTC
NA,13,TRBJ1-2,TRBV12-3/TRBV12-4,NA,CASSLGTGYGHTF,TGTGCCAGCAGCCTAGGAACAGGGTATGGCCACACCTTC
NA,15,TRBJ2-7,TRBV21-1,few,CASSKVPDKVYEQYF,TGTGCCAGCAGCAAAGTTCCGGACAAGGTCTACGAGCAGTACTTC
NA,17,TRBJ2-7,TRBV4-2,few,CASSQSLTSGTNYEQYF,TGTGCCAGCAGCCAATCGCTCACCTCCGGGACCAACTACGAGCAGTACTTC
NA,12,TRBJ2-7,TRBV11-2,few,CASTGRSYEQYF,TGTGCCAGCACCGGCCGGTCCTACGAGCAGTACTTC
TRBD2,15,TRBJ2-1,TRBV7-2,NA,CASNSGGQLYNEQFF,TGTGCCAGCAACAGCGGGGGCCAATTATACAATGAGCAGTTCTTC
NA,15,TRBJ2-3,TRBV2,NA,CASRSGLVGADTQYF,TGTGCCAGCAGATCGGGGCTAGTGGGAGCAGATACGCAGTATTTT
NA,14,TRBJ2-5,TRBV2,NA,CASSEARSRGEQYF,TGTGCCAGCAGTGAAGCGCGGTCGCGCGGGGAGCAGTACTTC
TRBD2,16,TRBJ2-3,TRBV12-3/TRBV12-4,NA,CVSSLDSGGLTDTQYF,TGTGTCAGCAGTTTAGATAGCGGGGGGCTCACAGATACGCAGTATTTT
TRBD1,16,TRBJ2-1,TRBV5-1,few,CASSHTRGPYDNGQFF,TGCGCCAGCAGCCATACGAGGGGGCCGTATGACAATGGGCAGTTCTTC
NA,14,TRBJ2-7,TRBV7-6,few,CASSLDRAPSEQYF,TGTGCCAGCAGCTTAGACAGAGCCCCTTCCGAGCAGTACTTC
TRBD2,14,TRBJ2-5,TRBV6-6,few,CASRYISGAETQYF,TGTGCCAGCAGATATATTAGCGGGGCAGAGACCCAGTACTTC
NA,15,TRBJ1-5,TRBV28,NA,CASRAGAGRNQPQHF,TGTGCCAGCAGGGCCGGGGCAGGCCGCAATCAGCCCCAGCATTTT
TRBD1,16,TRBJ1-5,TRBV20-1,few,CSARASGQGGGQPQHF,TGCAGTGCTAGGGCTTCGGGACAGGGAGGAGGTCAGCCCCAGCATTTT
TRBD2,14,TRBJ2-7,TRBV29-1,NA,CSVVVLEGGYEQYF,TGCAGCGTTGTAGTTTTGGAGGGAGGGTACGAGCAGTACTTC
NA,14,TRBJ2-1,TRBV12-3/TRBV12-4,NA,CASSLGQGKETQFF,TGTGCCAGCAGTTTGGGGCAGGGGAAGGAGACCCAGTTCTTC
NA,13,TRBJ1-2,TRBV9,many,CASSVQGADGYTF,TGTGCCAGCAGCGTACAGGGCGCCGATGGCTACACCTTC
TRBD2,15,TRBJ2-5,TRBV7-3,few,CASSPSGGLLETQYF,TGTGCCAGCAGCCCTAGCGGGGGCCTTTTAGAGACCCAGTACTTC
NA,13,TRBJ2-1,TRBV5-1,NA,CASKLGGLNEQFF,TGCGCCAGCAAATTGGGGGGGCTAAATGAGCAGTTCTTC
NA,16,TRBJ2-7,TRBV28,NA,CASSSLLAGKINEQYF,TGTGCCAGCAGTTCCCTCCTGGCAGGGAAAATCAACGAGCAGTACTTC
TRBD2,17,TRBJ2-1,TRBV7-2,few,CASSLGVGTSGVNEQFF,TGTGCCAGCAGCTTAGGGGTTGGGACTAGCGGAGTCAATGAGCAGTTCTTC